This entry describes one T cell receptor beta chain. Its matching antigen is unknown. The source of the sample is a study of T cell responses to AZD1222 COVID-19 vaccine. Study outcomes and limitations: Seropositive AZD1222 recipients at baseline numbered only 6 or 7. Close to half of all spike-specific TCRs reportedly target regions of the variants that are unmutated.

Using immunoSEQ multiplex PCR, the repertoire was profiled, and TCRdb retains in-frame clones only, with some absent. The sample consists of 150,000 to 180,000 clones, 85% to 95% of them appearing once. In germline, CDR1 is SGHDT, CDR2 YYEEEE. V was clipped by 4 bases and J by 10 bases, with 11 bases between them. This CDR3 contains 11 residues. The TCR originated in an adult who received the AZD1222 COVID-19 vaccine. The sample consisted of peripheral blood, taken 28 days after the second AZD1222 dose. The chain has TRBV5-6 and TRBJ1-1; D perhaps matches TRBD1 (5 bases). CDR3 DNA sequence: TGTGCCAGCAGCGCTAAGGGGATAGCTTTCTTT. This codes for CASSAKGIAFF.